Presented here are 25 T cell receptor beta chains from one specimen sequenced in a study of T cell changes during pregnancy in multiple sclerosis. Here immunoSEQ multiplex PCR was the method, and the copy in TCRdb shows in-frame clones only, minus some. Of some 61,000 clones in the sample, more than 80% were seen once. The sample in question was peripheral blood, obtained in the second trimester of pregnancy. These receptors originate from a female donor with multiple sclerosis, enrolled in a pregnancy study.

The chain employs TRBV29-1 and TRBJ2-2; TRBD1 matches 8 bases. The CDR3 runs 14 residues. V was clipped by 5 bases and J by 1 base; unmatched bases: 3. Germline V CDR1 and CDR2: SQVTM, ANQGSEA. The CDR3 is CSVSGTGNTGELFF. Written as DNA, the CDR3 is TGCAGCGTTTCCGGGACAGGGAACACCGGGGAGCTGTTTTTT.

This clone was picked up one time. CDR3 in amino acids: CASSVVSSGGAGEQFF. In DNA form, the CDR3 reads TGTGCCAGCAGCGTAGTTTCAAGCGGGGGGGCCGGAGAGCAGTTCTTC. The chain uses TRBV9 and TRBJ2-1; 10 bases are shared with TRBD2. Germline assignment: CDR1 SGDLS and CDR2 YYNGEE. The ends lost 0 bases at V and 10 bases at J; junction bases unmatched: 10. The CDR3 totals 16 residues.

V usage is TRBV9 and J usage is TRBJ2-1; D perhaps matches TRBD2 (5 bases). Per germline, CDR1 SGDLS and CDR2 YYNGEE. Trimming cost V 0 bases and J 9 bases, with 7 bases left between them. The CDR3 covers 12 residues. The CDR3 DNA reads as TGTGCCAGCAGCGTAGGGAGGAGTGAGCAGTTCTTC. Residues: CASSVGRSEQFF.

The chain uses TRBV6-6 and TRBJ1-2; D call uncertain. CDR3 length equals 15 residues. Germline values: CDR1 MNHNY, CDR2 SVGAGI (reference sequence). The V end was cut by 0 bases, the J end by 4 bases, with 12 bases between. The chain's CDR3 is CASSYSQAPVYGYTF. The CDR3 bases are TGTGCCAGCAGTTACTCTCAGGCCCCGGTCTATGGCTACACCTTC.

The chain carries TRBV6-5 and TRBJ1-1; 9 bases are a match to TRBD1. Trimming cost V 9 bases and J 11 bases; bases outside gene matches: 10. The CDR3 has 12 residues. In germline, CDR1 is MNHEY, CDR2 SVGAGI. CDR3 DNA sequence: TGTGCCAGTAGGGGCCCGACAGGGGGGGCTTTCTTT. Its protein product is CASRGPTGGAFF.

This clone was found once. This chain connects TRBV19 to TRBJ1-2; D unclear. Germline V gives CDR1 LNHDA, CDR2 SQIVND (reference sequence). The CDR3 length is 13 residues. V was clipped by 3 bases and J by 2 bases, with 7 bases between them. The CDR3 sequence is CASSINQNYGYTF. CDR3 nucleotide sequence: TGTGCCAGTAGTATTAACCAGAACTATGGCTACACCTTC. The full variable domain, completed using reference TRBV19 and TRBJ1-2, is DGGITQSPKYLFRKEGQNVTLSCEQNLNHDAMYWYRQDPGQGLRLIYYSQIVNDFQKGDIAEGYSVSREKKESFPLTVTSAQKNPTAFYLCASSINQNYGYTFGSGTRLTVV.

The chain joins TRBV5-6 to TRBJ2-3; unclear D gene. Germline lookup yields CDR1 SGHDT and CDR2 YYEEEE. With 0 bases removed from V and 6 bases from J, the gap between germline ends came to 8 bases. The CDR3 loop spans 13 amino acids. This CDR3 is CASSLGGPDTQYF. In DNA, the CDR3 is TGTGCCAGCAGCTTGGGAGGTCCCGATACGCAGTATTTT. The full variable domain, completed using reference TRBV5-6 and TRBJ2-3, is DAGVTQSPTHLIKTRGQQVTLRCSPKSGHDTVSWYQQALGQGPQFIFQYYEEEERQRGNFPDRFSGHQFPNYSSELNVNALLLGDSALYLCASSLGGPDTQYFGPGTRLTVL.

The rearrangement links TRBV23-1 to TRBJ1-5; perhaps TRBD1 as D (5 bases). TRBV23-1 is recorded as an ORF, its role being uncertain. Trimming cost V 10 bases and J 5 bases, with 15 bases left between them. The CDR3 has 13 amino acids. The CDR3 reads CATRRVGDQPQHF. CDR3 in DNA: TGCGCCACCCGGAGGGTGGGGGATCAGCCCCAGCATTTT.

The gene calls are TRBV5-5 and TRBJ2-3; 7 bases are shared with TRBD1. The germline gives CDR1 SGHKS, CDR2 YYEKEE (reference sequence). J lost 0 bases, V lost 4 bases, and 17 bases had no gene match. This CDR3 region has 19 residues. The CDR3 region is CASSATGTAKFTSTDTQYF. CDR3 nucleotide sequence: TGTGCCAGCAGCGCGACCGGGACAGCAAAATTCACTAGCACAGATACGCAGTATTTT.

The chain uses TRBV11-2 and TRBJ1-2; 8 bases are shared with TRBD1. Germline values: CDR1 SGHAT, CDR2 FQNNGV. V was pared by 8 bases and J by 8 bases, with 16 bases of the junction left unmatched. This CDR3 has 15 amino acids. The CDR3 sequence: CASGPGTGELGGYTF. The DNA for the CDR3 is TGTGCCAGCGGCCCGGGGACAGGAGAGTTGGGAGGCTACACCTTC.

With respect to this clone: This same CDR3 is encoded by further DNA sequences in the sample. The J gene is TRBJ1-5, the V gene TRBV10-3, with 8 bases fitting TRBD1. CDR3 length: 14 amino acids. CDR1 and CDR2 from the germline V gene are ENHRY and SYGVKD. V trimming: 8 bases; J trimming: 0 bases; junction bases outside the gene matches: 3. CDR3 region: CAIGTGDSNQPQHF. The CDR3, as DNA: TGTGCCATCGGGACAGGAGATAGCAATCAGCCCCAGCATTTT.

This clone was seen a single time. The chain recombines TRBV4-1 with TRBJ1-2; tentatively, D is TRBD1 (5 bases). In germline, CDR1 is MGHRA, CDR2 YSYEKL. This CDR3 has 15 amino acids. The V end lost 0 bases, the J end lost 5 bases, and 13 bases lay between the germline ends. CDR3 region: CASSQDLGGAYGYTF. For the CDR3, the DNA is TGCGCCAGCAGCCAAGATTTGGGGGGAGCTTATGGCTACACCTTC.

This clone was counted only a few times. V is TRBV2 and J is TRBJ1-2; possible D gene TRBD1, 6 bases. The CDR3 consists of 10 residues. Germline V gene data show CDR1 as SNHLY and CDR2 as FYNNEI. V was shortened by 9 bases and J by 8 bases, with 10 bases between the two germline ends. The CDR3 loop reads CARTGSGYTF. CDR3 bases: TGTGCCAGAACAGGGAGCGGCTACACCTTC. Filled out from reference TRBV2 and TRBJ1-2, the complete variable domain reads EPEVTQTPSHQVTQMGQEVILRCVPISNHLYFYWYRQILGQKVEFLVSFYNNEISEKSEIFDDQFSVERPDGSNFTLKIRSTKLEDSAMYFCARTGSGYTFGSGTRLTVV.

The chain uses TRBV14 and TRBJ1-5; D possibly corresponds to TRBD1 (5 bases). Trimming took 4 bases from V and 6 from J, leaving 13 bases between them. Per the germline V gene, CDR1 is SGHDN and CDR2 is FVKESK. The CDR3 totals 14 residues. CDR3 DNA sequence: TGTGCCAGCAGCCGGGCAGGGTGGAGTCAGCCCCAGCATTTT. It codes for CASSRAGWSQPQHF.

In DNA form, the CDR3 reads TGCGCCAGCAGCTTGGGGGGGGTTGGGTACAATGAGCAGTTCTTC. It yields the protein CASSLGGVGYNEQFF. The V gene is TRBV5-1, the J gene TRBJ2-1; weak D call: TRBD2 (6 bases). CDR1 and CDR2 from the germline V gene are SGHRS and YFSETQ. V dropped 0 bases and J dropped 4 bases, with 11 bases sitting between them. The CDR3 runs to 15 residues.

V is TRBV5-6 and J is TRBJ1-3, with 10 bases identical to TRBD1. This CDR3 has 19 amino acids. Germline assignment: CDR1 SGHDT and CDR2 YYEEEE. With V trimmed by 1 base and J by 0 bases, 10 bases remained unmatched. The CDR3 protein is CASSLMGQGPWSSGNTIYF. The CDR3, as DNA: TGTGCCAGCAGCTTGATGGGACAGGGGCCTTGGAGCTCTGGAAACACCATATATTTT.

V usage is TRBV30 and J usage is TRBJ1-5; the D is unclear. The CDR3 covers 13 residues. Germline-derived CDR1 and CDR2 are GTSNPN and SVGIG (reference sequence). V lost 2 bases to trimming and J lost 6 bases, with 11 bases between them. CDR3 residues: CAWSTEGSQPQHF. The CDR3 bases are TGTGCCTGGAGTACAGAAGGTAGTCAGCCCCAGCATTTT.

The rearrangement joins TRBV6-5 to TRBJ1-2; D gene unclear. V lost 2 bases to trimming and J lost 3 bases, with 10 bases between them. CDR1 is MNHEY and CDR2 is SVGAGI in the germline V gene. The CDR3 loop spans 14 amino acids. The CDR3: CASSYPFRDYGYTF. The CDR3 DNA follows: TGTGCCAGCAGTTACCCCTTCCGGGACTATGGCTACACCTTC.

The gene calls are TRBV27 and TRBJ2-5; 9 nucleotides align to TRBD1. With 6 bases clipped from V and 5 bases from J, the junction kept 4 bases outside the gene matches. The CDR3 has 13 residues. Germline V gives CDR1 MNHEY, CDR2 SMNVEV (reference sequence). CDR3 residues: CASRRTGGETQYF. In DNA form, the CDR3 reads TGTGCCAGCAGACGTACAGGGGGCGAGACCCAGTACTTC.

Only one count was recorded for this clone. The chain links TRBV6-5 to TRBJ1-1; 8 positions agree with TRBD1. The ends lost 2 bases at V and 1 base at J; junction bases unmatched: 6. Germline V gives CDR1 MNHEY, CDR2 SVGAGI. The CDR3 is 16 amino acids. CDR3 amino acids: CASSYGQGWGNTEAFF. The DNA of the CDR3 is TGTGCCAGCAGTTACGGACAGGGATGGGGGAACACTGAAGCTTTCTTT.

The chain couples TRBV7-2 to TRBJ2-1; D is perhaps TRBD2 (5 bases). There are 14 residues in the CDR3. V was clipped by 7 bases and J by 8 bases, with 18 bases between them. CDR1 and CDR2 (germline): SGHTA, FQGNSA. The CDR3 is CASTIPFSGDEQFF. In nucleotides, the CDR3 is TGTGCCAGCACCATTCCCTTCAGCGGCGATGAGCAGTTCTTC. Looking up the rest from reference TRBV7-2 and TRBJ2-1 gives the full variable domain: GAGVSQSPSNKVTEKGKDVELRCDPISGHTALYWYRQSLGQGLEFLIYFQGNSAPDKSGLPSDRFSAERTGGSVSTLTIQRTQQEDSAVYLCASTIPFSGDEQFFGPGTRLTVL.

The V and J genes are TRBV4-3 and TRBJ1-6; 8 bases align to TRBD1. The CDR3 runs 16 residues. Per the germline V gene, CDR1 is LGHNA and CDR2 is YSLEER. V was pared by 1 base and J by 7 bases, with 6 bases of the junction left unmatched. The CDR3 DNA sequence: TGCGCCAGCAGCCAAGGGGGACAGGTCGGCAATTCACCCCTCCACTTT. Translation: CASSQGGQVGNSPLHF.

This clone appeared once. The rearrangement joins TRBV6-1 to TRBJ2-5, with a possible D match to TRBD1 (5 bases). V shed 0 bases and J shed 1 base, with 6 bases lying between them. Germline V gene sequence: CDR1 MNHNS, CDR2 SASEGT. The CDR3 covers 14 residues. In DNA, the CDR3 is TGTGCCAGCAGTGAAGCGGGGCGCCAAGAGACCCAGTACTTC. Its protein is CASSEAGRQETQYF.

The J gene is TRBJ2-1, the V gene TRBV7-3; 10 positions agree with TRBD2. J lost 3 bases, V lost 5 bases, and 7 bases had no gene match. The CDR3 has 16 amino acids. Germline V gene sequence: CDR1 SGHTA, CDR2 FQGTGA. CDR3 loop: CASSSTGLAVYNEQFF. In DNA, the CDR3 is TGTGCCAGCAGCAGTACAGGACTAGCGGTCTACAATGAGCAGTTCTTC.

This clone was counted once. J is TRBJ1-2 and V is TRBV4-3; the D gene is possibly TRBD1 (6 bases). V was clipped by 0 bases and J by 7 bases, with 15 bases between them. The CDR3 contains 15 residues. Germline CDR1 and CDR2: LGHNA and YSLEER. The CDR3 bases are TGCGCCAGCAGCCAAGAGGACAGTCCTTATGGTGGCTACACCTTC. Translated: CASSQEDSPYGGYTF.